The sequence of this TCR beta chain was determined in a study of blood T cell repertoires in COVID-19. The authors' processing: Counts of nucleated cells, estimated from reference gene primer amplification, were obtained. The method was immunoSEQ multiplex PCR; TCRdb's version includes in-frame clones alone and lacks a portion of them. For V, J and clone size, that table is used; D and trimming come from the DNA. This table has approximately 150,000 clones, approximately 80% appearing once. This CDR3 region has 15 residues. V lost 5 bases and J lost 2; bases outside the gene matches: 5. Germline V gene sequence: CDR1 SGHTA, CDR2 FQGNSA.

Sequencing was carried out using peripheral blood. The genes are TRBV7-2 and TRBJ1-3, with 8 bases fitting TRBD1. This clonotype originated in a human donor in a cohort sampled during active COVID-19. This chain's CDR3 is CASSPMDRAGNTIYF. The CDR3 DNA follows: TGTGCCAGCAGCCCCATGGACAGGGCTGGAAACACCATATATTTT. Full variable domain (remainder filled in from reference TRBV7-2 and TRBJ1-3): GAGVSQSPSNKVTEKGKDVELRCDPISGHTALYWYRQSLGQGLEFLIYFQGNSAPDKSGLPSDRFSAERTGGSVSTLTIQRTQQEDSAVYLCASSPMDRAGNTIYFGEGSWLTVV.